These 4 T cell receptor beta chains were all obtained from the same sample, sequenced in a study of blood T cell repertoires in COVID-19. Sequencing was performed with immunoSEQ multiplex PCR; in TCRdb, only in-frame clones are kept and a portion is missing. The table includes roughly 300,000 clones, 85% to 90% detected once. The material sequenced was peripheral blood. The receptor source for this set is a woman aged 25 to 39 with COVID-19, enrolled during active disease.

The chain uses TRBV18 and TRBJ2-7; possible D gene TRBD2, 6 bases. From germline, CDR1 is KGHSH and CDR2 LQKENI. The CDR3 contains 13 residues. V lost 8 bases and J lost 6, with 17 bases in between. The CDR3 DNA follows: TGTGCCAGCACCACGACTAGTTCTTCCGAGCAGTACTTC. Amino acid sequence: CASTTTSSSEQYF.

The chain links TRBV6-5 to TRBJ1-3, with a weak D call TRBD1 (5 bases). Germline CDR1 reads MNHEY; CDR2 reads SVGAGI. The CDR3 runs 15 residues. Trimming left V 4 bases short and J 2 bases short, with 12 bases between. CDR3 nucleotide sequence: TGTGCCAGCAGTTTTAGGGAGGGGACTGGAAACACCATATATTTT. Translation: CASSFREGTGNTIYF.

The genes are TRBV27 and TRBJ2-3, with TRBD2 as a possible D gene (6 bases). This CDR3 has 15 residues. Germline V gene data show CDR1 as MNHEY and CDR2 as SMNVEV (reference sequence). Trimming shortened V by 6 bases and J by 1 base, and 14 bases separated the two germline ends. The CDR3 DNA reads TGTGCCAGCAGCCGCCGGGACTCACGCACAGATACGCAGTATTTT. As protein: CASSRRDSRTDTQYF.

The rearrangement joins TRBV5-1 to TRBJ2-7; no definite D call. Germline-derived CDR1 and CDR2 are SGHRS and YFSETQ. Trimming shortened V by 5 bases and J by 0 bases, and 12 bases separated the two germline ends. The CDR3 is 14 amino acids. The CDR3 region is CASSQVPSSYEQYF. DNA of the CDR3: TGCGCCAGCAGTCAAGTTCCGAGCTCCTACGAGCAGTACTTC.